This record looks at one T cell receptor (beta chain) sequence and its context. This record comes from a study of blood T cell repertoires in COVID-19. Whole-study context: The study drew acute and convalescent COVID-19 samples from the United States, Italy and Spain. Sources were T cells, B-cell-depleted T cells, or PBMCs; the material itself was cDNA or gDNA.

Participants were aged about 18 to 89 years from some 24 US areas. Original data processing: From reference gene primer amplification, estimates of nucleated cell counts were derived. Libraries were prepared by immunoSEQ multiplex PCR; TCRdb keeps only in-frame clonotypes and omits some of them. The DNA gave D and trimming, while V, J and clone size come from that table. The repertoire holds hundreds of thousands of clones, with 80% to 90% as singletons. This CDR3 has 15 amino acids. With V trimmed by 0 bases and J by 3 bases, 4 bases remained unmatched. Germline lookup yields CDR1 SGHRS and CDR2 YFSETQ.

Sequenced input: PBMCs or T cells enriched from blood (not recorded which). The clonotype comes from a woman aged 40 to 50 with acute COVID-19. The V gene is TRBV5-1, the J gene TRBJ1-1; 8 nucleotides match TRBD1. Written as DNA, the CDR3 is TGCGCCAGCAGCTTGGAGGCAGGGGGCTACACTGAAGCTTTCTTT. This codes for CASSLEAGGYTEAFF. Complete variable domain (other parts from reference TRBV5-1 and TRBJ1-1): KAGVTQTPRYLIKTRGQQVTLSCSPISGHRSVSWYQQTPGQGLQFLFEYFSETQRNKGNFPGRFSGRQFSNSRSEMNVSTLELGDSALYLCASSLEAGGYTEAFFGQGTRLTVV.